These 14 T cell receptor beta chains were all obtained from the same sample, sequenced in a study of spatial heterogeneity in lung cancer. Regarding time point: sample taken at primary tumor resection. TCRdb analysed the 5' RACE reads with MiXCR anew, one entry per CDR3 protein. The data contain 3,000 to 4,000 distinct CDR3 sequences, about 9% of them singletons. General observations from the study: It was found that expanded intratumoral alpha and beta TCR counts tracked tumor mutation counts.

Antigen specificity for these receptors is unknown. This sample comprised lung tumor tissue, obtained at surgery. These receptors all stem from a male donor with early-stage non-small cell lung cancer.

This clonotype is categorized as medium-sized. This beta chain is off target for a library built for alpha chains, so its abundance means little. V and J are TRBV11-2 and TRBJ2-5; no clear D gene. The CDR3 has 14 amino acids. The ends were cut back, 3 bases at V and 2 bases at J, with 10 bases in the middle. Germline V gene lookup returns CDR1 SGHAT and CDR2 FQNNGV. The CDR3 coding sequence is TGTGCCAGCAGCTTTCGACCGGTACAAGAGACCCAGTACTTC. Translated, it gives CASSFRPVQETQYF.

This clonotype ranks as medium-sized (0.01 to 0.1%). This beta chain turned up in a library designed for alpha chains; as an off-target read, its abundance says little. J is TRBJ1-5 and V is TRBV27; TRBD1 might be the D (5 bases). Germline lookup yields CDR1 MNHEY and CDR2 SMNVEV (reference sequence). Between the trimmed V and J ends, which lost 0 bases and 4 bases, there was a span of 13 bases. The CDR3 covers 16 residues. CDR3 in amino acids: CASSLSGVLGNQPQHF. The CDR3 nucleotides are TGTGCCAGCAGTTTATCGGGGGTCCTTGGGAATCAGCCCCAGCATTTT.

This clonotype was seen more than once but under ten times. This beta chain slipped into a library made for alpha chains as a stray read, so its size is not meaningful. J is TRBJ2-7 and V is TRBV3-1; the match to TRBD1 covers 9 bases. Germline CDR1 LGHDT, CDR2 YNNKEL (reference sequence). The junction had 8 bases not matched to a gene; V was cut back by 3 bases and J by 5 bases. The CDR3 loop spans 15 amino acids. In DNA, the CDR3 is TGTGCCAGCAGCCAGTCCGGGACAGGGACCCACGAGCAGTACTTC. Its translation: CASSQSGTGTHEQYF.

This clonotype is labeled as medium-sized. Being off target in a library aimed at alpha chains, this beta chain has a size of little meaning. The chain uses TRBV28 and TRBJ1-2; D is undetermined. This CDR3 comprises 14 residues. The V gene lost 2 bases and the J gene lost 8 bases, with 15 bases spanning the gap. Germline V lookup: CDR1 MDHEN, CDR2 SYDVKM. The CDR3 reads CASSLGGRLDGYTF. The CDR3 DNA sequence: TGTGCCAGCAGTTTAGGTGGGCGACTAGACGGCTACACCTTC.

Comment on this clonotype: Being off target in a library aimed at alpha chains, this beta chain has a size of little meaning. CDR3: CASSPPGQFSYEQYF. In nucleotides, the CDR3 is TGTGCCAGCAGTCCGCCGGGACAGTTCTCCTACGAGCAGTACTTC. V is TRBV25-1 and J is TRBJ2-7; TRBD1 matches 7 bases. Germline V CDR1 and CDR2: MGHDK, SYGVNS. V shed 5 bases, J shed 0 bases, and the junction held 7 bases outside the gene matches. The CDR3 contains 15 residues.

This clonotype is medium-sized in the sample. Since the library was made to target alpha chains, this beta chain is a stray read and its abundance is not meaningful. The CDR3, as DNA: TGTGCCAGCAGCTTCCCCACAGGGGGCGAGAAAAACATTCAGTACTTC. Its translation: CASSFPTGGEKNIQYF. J is TRBJ2-4 and V is TRBV7-9; TRBD1 agrees at 9 bases. V shed 3 bases and J 4 bases; nucleotides not matched to a gene: 7. Germline V gene sequence: CDR1 SEHNR, CDR2 FQNEAQ (reference sequence). There are 16 residues in the CDR3. Looking up the rest from reference TRBV7-9 and TRBJ2-4 gives the full variable domain: DTGVSQNPRHKITKRGQNVTFRCDPISEHNRLYWYRQTLGQGPEFLTYFQNEAQLEKSRLLSDRFSAERPKGSFSTLEIQRTEQGDSAMYLCASSFPTGGEKNIQYFGAGTRLSVL.

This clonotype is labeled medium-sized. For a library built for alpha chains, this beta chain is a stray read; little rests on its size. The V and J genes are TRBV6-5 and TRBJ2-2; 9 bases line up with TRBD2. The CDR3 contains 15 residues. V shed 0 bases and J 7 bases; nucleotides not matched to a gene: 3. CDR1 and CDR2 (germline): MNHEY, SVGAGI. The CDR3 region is CASSYSSGSHGELFF. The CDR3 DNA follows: TGTGCCAGCAGTTACTCTAGCGGGAGTCACGGGGAGCTGTTTTTT.

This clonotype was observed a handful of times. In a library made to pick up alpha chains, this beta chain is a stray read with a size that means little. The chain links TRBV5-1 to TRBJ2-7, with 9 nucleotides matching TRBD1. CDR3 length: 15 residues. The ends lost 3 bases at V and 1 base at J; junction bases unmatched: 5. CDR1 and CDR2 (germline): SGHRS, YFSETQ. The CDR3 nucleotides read TGCGCCAGCAGCTGGATCGGGACAGGGTCCTACGAGCAGTACTTC. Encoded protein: CASSWIGTGSYEQYF.

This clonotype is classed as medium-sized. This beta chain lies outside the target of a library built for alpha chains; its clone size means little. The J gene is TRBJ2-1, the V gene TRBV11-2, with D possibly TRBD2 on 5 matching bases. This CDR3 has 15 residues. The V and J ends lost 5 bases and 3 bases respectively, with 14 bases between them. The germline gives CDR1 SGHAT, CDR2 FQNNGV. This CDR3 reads CASSLSGGGYNEQFF. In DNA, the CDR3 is TGTGCCAGCAGCCTCAGCGGAGGTGGCTACAATGAGCAGTTCTTC.

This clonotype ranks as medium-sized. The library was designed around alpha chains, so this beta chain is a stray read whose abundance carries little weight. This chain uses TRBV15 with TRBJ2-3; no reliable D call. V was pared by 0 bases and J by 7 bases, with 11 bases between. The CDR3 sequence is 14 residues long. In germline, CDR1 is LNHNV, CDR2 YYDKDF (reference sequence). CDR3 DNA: TGTGCCACCAGCAGAGATGGACCCAAGTATACGCAGTATTTT. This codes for CATSRDGPKYTQYF.

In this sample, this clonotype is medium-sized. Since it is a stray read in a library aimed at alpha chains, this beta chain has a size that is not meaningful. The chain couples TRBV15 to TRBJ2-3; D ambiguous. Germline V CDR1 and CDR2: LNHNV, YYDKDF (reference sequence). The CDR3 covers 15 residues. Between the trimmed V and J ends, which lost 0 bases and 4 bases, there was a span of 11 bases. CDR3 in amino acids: CATSRDRPAADTQYF. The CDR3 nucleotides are TGTGCCACCAGCAGAGATCGGCCGGCGGCAGATACGCAGTATTTT.

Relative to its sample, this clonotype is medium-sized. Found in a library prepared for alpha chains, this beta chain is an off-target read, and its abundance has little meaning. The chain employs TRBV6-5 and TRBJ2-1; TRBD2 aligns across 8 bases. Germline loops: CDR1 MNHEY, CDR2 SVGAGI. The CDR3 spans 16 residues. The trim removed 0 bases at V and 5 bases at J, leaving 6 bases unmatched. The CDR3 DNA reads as TGTGCCAGCAGTTACTCGGGTAGCGGGAAGAACAATGAGCAGTTCTTC. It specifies CASSYSGSGKNNEQFF.

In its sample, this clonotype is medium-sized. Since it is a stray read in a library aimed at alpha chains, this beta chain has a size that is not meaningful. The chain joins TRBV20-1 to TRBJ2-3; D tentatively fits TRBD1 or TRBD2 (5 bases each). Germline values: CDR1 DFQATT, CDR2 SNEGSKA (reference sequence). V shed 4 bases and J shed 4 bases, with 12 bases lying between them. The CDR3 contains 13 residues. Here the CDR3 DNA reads TGCAGTGCTATGCAGGGACGGGCAGATACGCAGTATTTT. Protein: CSAMQGRADTQYF.

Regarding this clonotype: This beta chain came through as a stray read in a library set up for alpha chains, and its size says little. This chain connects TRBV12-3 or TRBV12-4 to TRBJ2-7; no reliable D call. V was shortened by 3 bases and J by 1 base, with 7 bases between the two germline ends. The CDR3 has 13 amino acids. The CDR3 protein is CASSFYGSYEQYF. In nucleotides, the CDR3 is TGTGCCAGCAGTTTTTACGGGTCCTACGAGCAGTACTTC.